This T cell receptor (beta chain) stems from a study of cytomegalovirus exposure and HLA in healthy donors. The CDR3 extends over 12 amino acids. The germline gives CDR1 SNHLY, CDR2 FYNNEI. V was cut by 4 bases and J by 8 bases, with 8 bases left in between. Amplification used 60 Vbeta primers and 13 Jbeta primers. The data were produced by immunoSEQ multiplex PCR, yet TCRdb's version contains in-frame clones alone and is incomplete. The sample contains 200,000 to 250,000 clones, more than 75% of which appear only once. The sample was PBMCs. The TCR originated in a human donor in good health. The chain is built from TRBV2 and TRBJ1-4; D gene unclear. The chain's CDR3 is CASSAREEKLFF. The DNA of the CDR3 is TGTGCCAGCAGTGCGAGGGAGGAAAAACTGTTTTTT.